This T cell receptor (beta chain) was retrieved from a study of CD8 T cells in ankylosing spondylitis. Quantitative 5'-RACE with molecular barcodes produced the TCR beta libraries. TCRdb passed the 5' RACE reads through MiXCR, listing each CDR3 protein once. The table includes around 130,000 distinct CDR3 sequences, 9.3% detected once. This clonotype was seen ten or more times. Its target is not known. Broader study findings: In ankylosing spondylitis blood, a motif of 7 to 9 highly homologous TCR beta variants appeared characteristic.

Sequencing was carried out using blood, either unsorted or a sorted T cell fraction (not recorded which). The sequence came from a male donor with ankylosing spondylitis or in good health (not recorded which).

CDR3 in amino acids: CASSFSGKSTDTQYF. DNA of the CDR3: TGCGCCAGCAGCTTCAGCGGGAAAAGCACAGATACGCAGTATTTT. V gene TRBV5-1 combines with J gene TRBJ2-3, with 7 bases matching TRBD2. The CDR3 runs 15 residues. CDR1 and CDR2 from the germline V gene are SGHRS and YFSETQ. V lost 2 bases and J lost 0; bases outside the gene matches: 3.